This entry lists 25 T cell receptor beta chains sequenced from one sample in a study of tumor-infiltrating lymphocytes in oesophageal squamous cell carcinoma. TCRdb analysed the PCR reads with MiXCR anew, one entry per CDR3 protein. In the table there are roughly 6,000 distinct CDR3 sequences, about 16% of which are singletons. Material for sequencing was normal esophageal tissue next to the tumor. Source of these receptors: a male donor with esophageal squamous cell carcinoma.

In this sample, this clonotype is medium-sized. One junction end does not reproduce the germline sequence, and a read error may be involved. This sequence joins TRBV7-7 and TRBJ2-2; D remains ambiguous. Germline assignment: CDR1 SSHAT and CDR2 FNYEAQ (reference sequence). The CDR3 has 15 amino acids. In DNA, the CDR3 is TGTGCTAGCAGCTTAAGGGCAGGGAACACCGGGGAGCTGTTTTTT. As protein: CASSLRAGNTGELFF.

This clonotype was observed many times. The chain combines TRBV12-3 or TRBV12-4 with TRBJ2-3; D not certain. The V and J ends lost 3 bases and 0 bases respectively, with 10 bases between them. The CDR3 totals 15 residues. The CDR3 DNA sequence: TGTGCCAGCAGTTTGAACGAGGCTAGCACAGATACGCAGTATTTT. Translation: CASSLNEASTDTQYF.

This clonotype was seen ten or more times. The chain combines TRBV28 with TRBJ2-3, with D unclear. Trimming stripped 10 bases from V and 7 bases from J, with 12 bases between. Per germline, CDR1 MDHEN and CDR2 SYDVKM. The CDR3 runs to 11 residues. CDR3 protein: CAIRKGNTQYF. The CDR3 DNA follows: TGTGCCATCAGAAAAGGGAATACGCAGTATTTT.

The rearrangement uses TRBV2 and TRBJ2-7; TRBD2 matches at 8 bases. The DNA end is more similar to TRBJ2-1, so the J call may be wrong. From germline, CDR1 is SNHLY and CDR2 FYNNEI. There are 15 residues in the CDR3. The CDR3 reads CASSVINSGAGEQFF. The CDR3 nucleotides read TGTGCCAGCAGTGTTATAAATAGCGGGGCGGGTGAGCAGTTCTTC.

The chain uses TRBV12-3 or TRBV12-4 and TRBJ1-1, with 9 bases matching TRBD1. The CDR3 spans 15 residues. The V and J ends lost 6 bases and 4 bases, in that order; junction bases with no gene match: 9. As DNA, the CDR3 is TGTGCCAGCAGGAAAACAGGGGGCGGTTCCACTGAAGCTTTCTTT. Its protein product is CASRKTGGGSTEAFF.

This clonotype has a handful of counts. The chain employs TRBV27 and TRBJ1-2; perhaps TRBD1 as D (6 bases). Trimming removed 3 bases from V and 7 bases from J, with 9 bases in between. This CDR3 region has 12 residues. Germline V gene lookup returns CDR1 MNHEY and CDR2 SMNVEV (reference sequence). CDR3 amino acids: CASSFTGLGYTF. CDR3 nucleotide sequence: TGTGCCAGCAGTTTCACAGGGCTTGGCTACACCTTC.

This clonotype occurred once. The final CDR3 position lacks the conserved phenylalanine or tryptophan, pointing to a likely read error. The DNA is omitted, as the CDR3 cannot be located on it reliably, and the CDR3 follows TCRdb's listing. The gene calls are TRBV27 and TRBJ2-3; TRBD1 reflects the table's D call only, with no check against the DNA. The CDR3 is made up of 17 amino acids, end residues included. Germline CDR1 and CDR2: MNHEY and SMNVEV (reference sequence). This CDR3 is CASSRDRVYLDEQFFGP.

This clonotype was seen more than once but under ten times. The gene calls are TRBV5-1 and TRBJ2-7, with D possibly TRBD2 on 7 matching bases. This CDR3 comprises 16 residues. V lost 7 bases and J lost 0, with 20 bases in between. Germline V CDR1 and CDR2: SGHRS, YFSETQ. The CDR3 spells CASRRGAGVGSYEQYF. For the CDR3, the DNA is TGCGCCAGCCGACGGGGGGCTGGGGTGGGCTCCTACGAGCAGTACTTC.

The V gene is TRBV20-1, the J gene TRBJ1-2; D is unclear. V dropped 5 bases and J dropped 4 bases, with 11 bases sitting between them. Germline CDR1 is DFQATT and CDR2 is SNEGSKA (reference sequence). The CDR3 has 12 amino acids. CDR3 nucleotides: TGCAGTGCTTACTTTACCCCCTATGGCTACACCTTC. As protein: CSAYFTPYGYTF.

With regard to this clonotype: Lacking the conserved final phenylalanine or tryptophan, this CDR3 likely reflects a read error. The DNA is omitted, as the CDR3 cannot be located on it reliably, and the CDR3 follows TCRdb's listing. This chain joins TRBV7-9 and TRBJ2-7; the table's D call, TRBD1, was not checked against the DNA. Germline V gene data show CDR1 as SEHNR and CDR2 as FQNEAQ (reference sequence). The CDR3 is 16 residues long, counting both termini. CDR3 amino acids: CASSLITFLGGYTFGS.

This clonotype was observed a single time. The V call is TRBV20-1, the J call TRBJ1-1, with D maybe TRBD1 (6 bases). CDR1 is DFQATT, CDR2 SNEGSKA, per germline (reference sequence). The V end was cut by 6 bases, the J end by 5 bases, with 16 bases between. The CDR3 extends over 13 amino acids. In DNA, the CDR3 is TGCAGTGCGGCGGCAGGGGCGGGAACTGAAGCTTTCTTT. This sequence encodes CSAAAGAGTEAFF.

Concerning this clonotype: The CDR3 ends on some other residue instead of the conserved phenylalanine or tryptophan, so this is likely a read error. It is unclear where the CDR3 begins or ends on the DNA, so no DNA is shown, and the CDR3 is as TCRdb lists it. The chain joins TRBV7-6 to TRBJ2-7; the DNA was not compared with TRBD2, the D call given in the table. The CDR3 extends over 8 residues, inclusive of both ends. Germline CDR1 is SGHVS and CDR2 is FNYEAQ. The CDR3 sequence is CASSLSSG.

With respect to this clonotype: Because it lacks the conserved phenylalanine or tryptophan at the end, this CDR3 is likely a read error. It is unclear where the CDR3 begins or ends on the DNA, so no DNA is shown, and the CDR3 is as TCRdb lists it. This chain links TRBV5-6 with TRBJ2-4; TRBD2, the table's D call, lacks a check against the DNA. CDR1 is SGHDT and CDR2 is YYEEEE in the germline V gene. The CDR3 spans 12 residues, counting both ends. This CDR3 is CASTAPWTGTSG.

This clonotype was seen repeatedly, ten times or more. This chain uses TRBV11-3 with TRBJ2-2; no clear D. The germline V and J ends were trimmed by 5 bases and 2 bases, with 3 bases remaining between them. This CDR3 region has 12 residues. Germline V gene lookup returns CDR1 SGHNT and CDR2 YENEEA. The DNA of the CDR3 is TGTGCCAGCAGCAGAAACACCGGGGAGCTGTTTTTT. It is translated as CASSRNTGELFF.

This clonotype was picked up many times. This chain joins TRBV5-4 and TRBJ1-4; D possibly corresponds to TRBD1 (5 bases). The germline V and J ends were trimmed by 4 bases and 0 bases, with 7 bases remaining between them. Looked up from germline, CDR1 is SGHNT and CDR2 is YYREEE (reference sequence). The CDR3 has 14 residues. CDR3 protein: CASSPTATNEKLFF. CDR3 DNA sequence: TGTGCCAGCAGCCCGACAGCAACTAATGAAAAACTGTTTTTT.

This clonotype is labeled medium-sized. The J gene is TRBJ2-1, the V gene TRBV11-1, with 7 bases aligning to TRBD1. Germline V gene sequence: CDR1 SGHAT, CDR2 FQDESV (reference sequence). CDR3 length: 15 amino acids. V lost 4 bases and J lost 8; bases outside the gene matches: 11. The CDR3 nucleotides are TGTGCCAGCAGCTCAACAGGGGACGAAACGGATGAGCAGTTCTTC. It codes for CASSSTGDETDEQFF.

For this clonotype: The conserved final phenylalanine or tryptophan is absent from the CDR3, which likely points to a read error. It is unclear where the CDR3 begins or ends on the DNA, so no DNA is shown, and the CDR3 is as TCRdb lists it. The chain couples TRBV7-3 to TRBJ1-1. CDR1 is SGHTA and CDR2 is FQGTGA in the germline V gene. The CDR3 is 20 residues long, counting both termini. CDR3 in amino acids: CASSLHDRRPLRLGCSTSAP.

This clonotype was counted ten times or more. A much larger clonotype is one base distant, so this may be a read error. This sequence joins TRBV4-2 and TRBJ2-5; 12 nucleotides line up with TRBD1. The trim removed 0 bases at V and 11 bases at J, leaving 13 bases unmatched. Germline lookup yields CDR1 LGHNA and CDR2 YNFKEQ. This CDR3 has 17 amino acids. The CDR3 coding sequence is TGTGCCAGCAGCCAAGAACTATCCGGGACAGGGGGCCTTGAGCAGTACTTC. Translating it yields CASSQELSGTGGLEQYF.

By share of the sample, this clonotype is medium-sized (0.01 to 0.1%). The chain is built from TRBV7-2 and TRBJ2-7, with a weak D call TRBD2 (5 bases). V shed 5 bases and J shed 0 bases, with 14 bases lying between them. Germline-derived CDR1 and CDR2 are SGHTA and FQGNSA. The length of the CDR3 is 15 residues. The CDR3 coding sequence is TGTGCCAGCAGCATAAGCGCAGGACTCTCCTACGAGCAGTACTTC. This gives the protein CASSISAGLSYEQYF.

This clonotype is large. A read error may be the cause here, since a much bigger clone is one base away. The gene calls are TRBV7-9 and TRBJ2-7; 8 nucleotides line up with TRBD2. The germline V gene has CDR1 SEHNR and CDR2 FQNEAQ (reference sequence). This CDR3 has 13 residues. The J segment lost 7 bases and the V segment lost 5 bases, leaving 7 bases of the junction unmatched. The CDR3 protein is CASSVGLVNEQYF. CDR3 sequence (DNA): TGTGCCAGCAGCGTGGGACTAGTTAATGAGCAGTACTTC. The full variable domain, completed using reference TRBV7-9 and TRBJ2-7, is DTGVSQNPRHKITKRGQNVTFRCDPISEHNRLYWYRQTLGQGPEFLTYFQNEAQLEKSRLLSDRFSAERPKGSFSTLEIQRTEQGDSAMYLCASSVGLVNEQYFGPGTRLTVT.

This chain uses TRBV19 with TRBJ1-2; 7 bases line up with TRBD1. Germline values: CDR1 LNHDA, CDR2 SQIVND (reference sequence). V lost 5 bases, J lost 7 bases, and 4 bases stayed unmatched. The CDR3 has 12 amino acids. The CDR3 spells CASSHRGGGYTF. In nucleotides, the CDR3 is TGTGCCAGTAGTCACAGGGGAGGTGGCTACACCTTC.

In this sample, this clonotype is medium-sized (0.01 to 0.1%). The chain joins TRBV7-3 to TRBJ2-2; D may be TRBD1 (6 bases). In germline, CDR1 is SGHTA, CDR2 FQGTGA. With 4 bases removed from V and 8 bases from J, the gap between germline ends came to 14 bases. This CDR3 has 14 residues. The CDR3 nucleotides read TGTGCCAGCAGCTCCGGACAGTCCCCGGGGGAGCTGTTTTTT. Its protein product is CASSSGQSPGELFF.

For this clonotype: At one end the junction does not follow the germline gene, possibly because of a read error. This sequence joins TRBV20-1 and TRBJ2-5; 9 bases align to TRBD1. CDR1 and CDR2 (germline): DFQATT, SNEGSKA (reference sequence). There are 15 residues in the CDR3. The CDR3: CSPRPGGTGKETQYF. The DNA of the CDR3 is TGCAGTCCTAGACCCGGGGGGACAGGGAAAGAGACCCAGTACTTC.

The CDR3 protein is CASSYRVGTGTDTQYF. CDR3 sequence (DNA): TGTGCCAGCAGCTACCGGGTGGGTACTGGCACAGATACGCAGTATTTT. The chain uses TRBV9 and TRBJ2-3; D gene ambiguous. The V gene's germline CDR1 is SGDLS and CDR2 YYNGEE. CDR3 length: 16 amino acids. V was pared by 4 bases and J by 1 base, with 16 bases between.

The sample holds many counts of this clonotype. The genes are TRBV19 and TRBJ2-7; 7 nucleotides align to TRBD1. CDR3 size: 16 residues. The junction had 9 bases not matched to a gene; V was cut back by 2 bases and J by 2 bases. Looked up from germline, CDR1 is LNHDA and CDR2 is SQIVND (reference sequence). This chain's CDR3 is CASSIYLGTEAYEQYF. CDR3 DNA: TGTGCCAGTAGTATATATCTGGGGACAGAAGCCTACGAGCAGTACTTC.